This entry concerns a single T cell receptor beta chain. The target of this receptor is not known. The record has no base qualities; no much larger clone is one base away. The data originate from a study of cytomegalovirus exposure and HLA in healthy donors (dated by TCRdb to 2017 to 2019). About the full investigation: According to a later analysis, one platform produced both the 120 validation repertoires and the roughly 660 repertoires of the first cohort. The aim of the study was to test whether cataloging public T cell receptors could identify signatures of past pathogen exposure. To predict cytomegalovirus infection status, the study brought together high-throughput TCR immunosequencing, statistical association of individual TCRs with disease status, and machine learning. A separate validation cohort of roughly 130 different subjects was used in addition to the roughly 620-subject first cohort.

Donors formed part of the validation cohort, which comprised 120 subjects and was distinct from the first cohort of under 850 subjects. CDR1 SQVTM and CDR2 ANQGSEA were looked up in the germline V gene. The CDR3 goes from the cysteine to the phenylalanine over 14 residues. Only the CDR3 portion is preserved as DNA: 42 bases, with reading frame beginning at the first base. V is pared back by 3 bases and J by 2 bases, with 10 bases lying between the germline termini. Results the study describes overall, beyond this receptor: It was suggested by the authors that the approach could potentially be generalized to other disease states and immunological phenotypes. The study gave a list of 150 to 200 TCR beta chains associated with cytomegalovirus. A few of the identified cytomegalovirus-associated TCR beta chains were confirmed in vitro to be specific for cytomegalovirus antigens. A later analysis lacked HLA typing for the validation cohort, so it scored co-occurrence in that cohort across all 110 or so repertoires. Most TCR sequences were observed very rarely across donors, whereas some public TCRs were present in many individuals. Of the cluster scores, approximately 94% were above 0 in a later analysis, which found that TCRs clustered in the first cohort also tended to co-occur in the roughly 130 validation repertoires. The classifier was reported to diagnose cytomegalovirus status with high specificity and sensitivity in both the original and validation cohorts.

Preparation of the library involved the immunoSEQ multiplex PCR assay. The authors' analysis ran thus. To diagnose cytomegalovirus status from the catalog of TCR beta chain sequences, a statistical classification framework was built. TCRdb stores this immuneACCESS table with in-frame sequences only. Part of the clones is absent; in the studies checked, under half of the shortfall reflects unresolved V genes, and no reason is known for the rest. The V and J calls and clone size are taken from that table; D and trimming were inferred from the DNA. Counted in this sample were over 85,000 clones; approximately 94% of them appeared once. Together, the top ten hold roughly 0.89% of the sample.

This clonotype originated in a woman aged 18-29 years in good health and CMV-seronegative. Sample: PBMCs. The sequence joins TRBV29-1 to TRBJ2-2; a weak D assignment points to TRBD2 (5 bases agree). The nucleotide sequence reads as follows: TGCAGCGTTGACGGGGTCGTAAACACCGGGGAGCTGTTTTTT. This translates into CSVDGVVNTGELFF.